Each of the 20 T cell receptor beta chains below was sequenced from the same sample in a study of T cells in women clearing cervical HPV infection. TCRdb's table, derived via immunoSEQ multiplex PCR, lists solely in-frame clones and lacks some. The sample table includes tens of thousands of clones. The sample taken for sequencing was blood buffy coat. Receptor source: a woman aged 18-70 years with a cervical HPV16 infection that either progressed to CIN3+ or cleared (not recorded which).

As regards this clone: The CDR3 extends 3 residues past the end of the read, so its final part is completed from the germline J gene. This chain joins TRBV7-2 and TRBJ2-7, with TRBD2 matching 7 bases. Germline-derived CDR1 and CDR2 are SGHTA and FQGNSA. CDR3 length: 14 residues. With 2 bases clipped from V and 6 bases from J, the junction kept 7 bases outside the gene matches. The CDR3 loop is CASSLLAGVSEQYF. CDR3 DNA, as far as it was read: TGTGCCAGCAGCTTACTGGCGGGAGTATCCGAG.

A remark on this clone: The read ends 3 residues shy of where the CDR3 ends; the end is completed using the germline J gene. The J gene is TRBJ2-5, the V gene TRBV6-2 or TRBV6-3, with 12 bases aligning to TRBD2. CDR1 is MNHEY, CDR2 SVGEGT, per germline. V shed 5 bases and J 4 bases; nucleotides not matched to a gene: 8. The CDR3 runs to 16 residues. CDR3 DNA (partial): TGTGCCAGCAGTGACCTAGCGGGGGGGCCAGGAGAGACC. This gives the protein CASSDLAGGPGET. The entire CDR3 protein is CASSDLAGGPGETQYF.

In the case of this clone: The missing CDR3 end, 3 residues past where the read stops, is filled in from the germline J gene. The rearrangement joins TRBV6-1 to TRBJ2-7, with 8 positions matching TRBD1. The CDR3 sequence is 17 residues long. Germline loops: CDR1 MNHNS, CDR2 SASEGT. V gave up 0 bases and J gave up 5 bases; unmatched junction bases: 12. The CDR3 protein is CASSEAPNPLRGHEQYF. The CDR3 DNA, read in part, is TGTGCCAGCAGTGAAGCCCCCAACCCACTCAGGGGGCACGAG.

Points on this clone: The observed sequence ends 3 residues before the CDR3 terminus, with the missing tail filled in from the germline J gene. The chain is built from TRBV19 and TRBJ1-2, with 9 bases matching TRBD1. The germline V gene has CDR1 LNHDA and CDR2 SQIVND (reference sequence). The CDR3 is 15 residues long. Unmatched junction bases numbered 9, after V lost 7 bases and J lost 3 bases. The part of the CDR3 DNA that was read is TGTGCCAGTATCAAGGGACAGGGTTGGGACTATGGC. Its translation: CASIKGQGWDYG. The full-length CDR3 reads as CASIKGQGWDYGYTF.

On this clone itself: The sequenced fragment ends 3 residues before the CDR3 boundary, so the rest is inferred from the germline J gene. V usage is TRBV18 and J usage is TRBJ2-3, with D unclear. V was cut by 1 base and J by 5 bases, with 7 bases left in between. Germline CDR1 and CDR2: KGHSH and LQKENI. This CDR3 contains 13 residues. CDR3 bases read: TGTGCCAGCTCACCACTTAAAGGAGATACG. It encodes CASSPLKGDT. The CDR3 in its entirety is CASSPLKGDTQYF.

Concerning this clone: Read coverage stops 3 residues before the CDR3 terminus; the germline J gene supplies the remainder. V usage is TRBV18 and J usage is TRBJ2-7; D unresolved. V was trimmed by 3 bases and J by 0 bases, leaving 3 bases between them. The CDR3 is 12 residues long. CDR1 and CDR2 (germline): KGHSH, LQKENI. The CDR3 DNA, read in part, is TGTGCCAGCTCACCTAGCTCCTACGAG. It specifies CASSPSSYE. The whole CDR3 sequence is CASSPSSYEQYF.

About this clone: Read coverage stops 3 residues before the CDR3 terminus; the germline J gene supplies the remainder. This chain connects TRBV13 to TRBJ2-2, with 10 bases lining up with TRBD1. CDR1 PRHDT and CDR2 FYEKMQ come from the germline V gene (reference sequence). The CDR3 has 15 amino acids. The CDR3 protein is CASSLGTGGPEKLFF. Incomplete CDR3 DNA: TGTGCCAGCAGCTTAGGGACAGGGGGCCCGGAAAAG.

Details on this clone: Coverage ceases 3 residues before the CDR3 finishes, and the germline J gene fills in the end. The chain has TRBV18 and TRBJ1-2, with 7 bases identical to TRBD1. The length of the CDR3 is 13 residues. Looked up from germline, CDR1 is KGHSH and CDR2 is LQKENI. The sequenced CDR3 bases are TGTGCCAGCTCACCCCGGGACAGCTACGAC. As protein: CASSPRDSYD. The entire CDR3 protein is CASSPRDSYDYTF.

As to this clone: With the read ending 3 residues before the CDR3 end, the germline J gene is used to fill in that end. The chain couples TRBV29-1 to TRBJ2-1, with TRBD1 matching over 7 bases. V shed 4 bases, J shed 4 bases, and the junction held 1 base outside the gene matches. From germline, CDR1 is SQVTM and CDR2 ANQGSEA. The length of the CDR3 is 12 residues. CDR3 bases read: TGCAGCGTTGGGGGACAGTACAATGAG. This translates into CSVGGQYNE. The whole CDR3 region reads CSVGGQYNEQFF.

CDR3 residues: CASSIGTGYDYGYTF. Incomplete CDR3 DNA: TGCGCCAGCAGCATTGGGACAGGGTATGACTATGGC. J is TRBJ1-2 and V is TRBV5-1, with 9 bases fitting TRBD1. The CDR3 goes on 3 residues after the read ends, and that part is filled in from the germline J gene. J was trimmed by 3 bases and V by 4 bases; bases with no gene match: 7. The CDR3 is 15 residues long. Germline V gene data show CDR1 as SGHRS and CDR2 as YFSETQ.

In the case of this clone: The read ends 3 residues before the CDR3 terminus; that terminus is restored from the germline J gene. J is TRBJ2-7 and V is TRBV7-8; 11 nucleotides line up with TRBD1. Germline V gives CDR1 SGHVS, CDR2 FQNEAQ. Losses at the gene ends were 0 bases for V and 6 bases for J; bases not matched to a gene: 7. The CDR3 has 16 amino acids. The CDR3 is CASSLAQGTGGVEQYF. Partial CDR3 DNA: TGTGCCAGCAGCTTAGCGCAAGGGACAGGGGGAGTCGAG.

About this clone itself: The read is 3 residues too short to cover the CDR3 end, so that end is filled in from the germline J gene. This chain connects TRBV7-9 to TRBJ1-2; the D is unclear. The V gene's germline CDR1 is SEHNR and CDR2 FQNEAQ (reference sequence). Trimming removed 3 bases from V and 6 bases from J, with 17 bases in between. The CDR3 has 15 amino acids. The chain's CDR3 is CASSFLGESRNGYTF. The CDR3 bases that were read are TGTGCCAGCAGCTTTCTGGGCGAATCGAGGAATGGC.

As to this clone: Read coverage stops 3 residues before the CDR3 terminus; the germline J gene supplies the remainder. This chain joins TRBV5-5 and TRBJ2-7; TRBD1 aligns across 7 bases. J lost 3 bases, V lost 3 bases, and 9 bases had no gene match. Per the germline V gene, CDR1 is SGHKS and CDR2 is YYEKEE (reference sequence). This CDR3 has 15 amino acids. The CDR3 bases that were read are TGTGCCAGCAGCTCGGCCCGGACAGGATTCTACGAG. This translates into CASSSARTGFYE. From start to end, the CDR3 is CASSSARTGFYEQYF.

Concerning this clone: Read coverage stops 3 residues before the CDR3 terminus; the germline J gene supplies the remainder. The chain employs TRBV2 and TRBJ1-5; D ambiguous. This CDR3 has 12 residues. Trimming shortened V by 4 bases and J by 5 bases, and 6 bases separated the two germline ends. Germline lookup yields CDR1 SNHLY and CDR2 FYNNEI. CDR3 amino acids: CASSARDQPQHF. The sequenced part of the CDR3 DNA is TGTGCCAGCAGTGCAAGGGATCAGCCC. Together with reference TRBV2 and TRBJ1-5, the CDR3 gives the full variable domain: EPEVTQTPSHQVTQMGQEVILRCVPISNHLYFYWYRQILGQKVEFLVSFYNNEISEKSEIFDDQFSVERPDGSNFTLKIRSTKLEDSAMYFCASSARDQPQHFGDGTRLSIL.

In the case of this clone: Read sequence stops 3 residues before the CDR3 end, and the germline J gene provides the missing end. The V gene is TRBV19, the J gene TRBJ2-5; 7 bases are a match to TRBD2. The J segment lost 1 base and the V segment lost 2 bases, leaving 13 bases of the junction unmatched. The CDR3 runs to 18 residues. Per germline, CDR1 LNHDA and CDR2 SQIVND (reference sequence). CDR3 DNA, as far as it was read: TGTGCCAGTAGTATAATCGGGCGAAGTGGGACTACCCAAGAGACC. It codes for CASSIIGRSGTTQET. In full, the CDR3 reads CASSIIGRSGTTQETQYF.

On this clone itself: The sequenced fragment ends 3 residues before the CDR3 boundary, so the rest is inferred from the germline J gene. The V call is TRBV5-1, the J call TRBJ2-2; D might be TRBD1 (5 bases). The V gene's germline CDR1 is SGHRS and CDR2 YFSETQ. The CDR3 covers 16 residues. Here the CDR3 reads CASSLDVAPGANVLFF. The sequenced part of the CDR3 DNA is TGCGCCAGCAGCTTGGACGTGGCCCCTGGGGCCAACGTG. Full variable domain (rest looked up from reference TRBV5-1 and TRBJ2-2): KAGVTQTPRYLIKTRGQQVTLSCSPISGHRSVSWYQQTPGQGLQFLFEYFSETQRNKGNFPGRFSGRQFSNSRSEMNVSTLELGDSALYLCASSLDVAPGANVLFFGEGSRLTVL.

Concerning this clone itself: Coverage ceases 3 residues before the CDR3 finishes, and the germline J gene fills in the end. The J gene is TRBJ1-1, the V gene TRBV19, with D possibly TRBD1 on 6 matching bases. The V end was cut by 5 bases, the J end by 0 bases, with 19 bases between. This CDR3 comprises 17 residues. CDR1 and CDR2 from the germline V gene are LNHDA and SQIVND (reference sequence). The CDR3 DNA, read in part, is TGTGCCAGTAGTCATCGGCGGCAGGGGCTAATGAACACTGAA. It is translated as CASSHRRQGLMNTE. The full CDR3 protein reads CASSHRRQGLMNTEAFF.

On this clone: The read gets to within 3 residues of the CDR3 end, and the germline J gene fills in the rest. V gene TRBV5-6 combines with J gene TRBJ1-1; TRBD1 is a possible D gene (5 bases). Trimming shortened V by 2 bases and J by 5 bases, and 10 bases separated the two germline ends. This CDR3 region has 13 residues. Per germline, CDR1 SGHDT and CDR2 YYEEEE. CDR3 loop: CASSFWGGTEAFF. The sequenced part of the CDR3 DNA is TGTGCCAGCAGCTTTTGGGGGGGAACTGAA.

Points on this clone: Relative to the germline gene, one junction end is altered; a read error may explain this. The observed sequence ends 3 residues before the CDR3 terminus, with the missing tail filled in from the germline J gene. This rearrangement joins TRBV18 to TRBJ2-4; D might be TRBD1 (6 bases). Germline lookup yields CDR1 KGHSH and CDR2 LQKENI. The length of the CDR3 is 16 residues. The covered CDR3 bases are TGTGCCAGCTCCCCACCCGGACTCTGGGGGCAAGAGACT. Residues: CASSPPGLWGQET. The CDR3 in its entirety is CASSPPGLWGQETQYF.

To note about this clone: Coverage ceases 3 residues before the CDR3 finishes, and the germline J gene fills in the end. Other DNA sequences in the same sample also yield this CDR3. The genes are TRBV7-9 and TRBJ1-3, with D perhaps matching TRBD1 (6 bases). The V end lost 1 base, the J end lost 5 bases, and 9 bases lay between the germline ends. Looked up from germline, CDR1 is SEHNR and CDR2 is FQNEAQ (reference sequence). The CDR3 spans 14 residues. This CDR3 is CASSLGGHRNTIYF. The CDR3 DNA, read in part, is TGTGCCAGCAGCTTAGGGGGGCATCGAAACACC.